These 7 T cell receptor beta chains originate from one sample sequenced in a study of cytomegalovirus exposure and HLA in healthy donors. PCR used 60 Vbeta primers and 13 Jbeta primers. The table came from immunoSEQ multiplex PCR; TCRdb's copy has only in-frame clones and leaves some out. The top ten clones hold roughly an eighth of a sample with 150,000 to 200,000 clones, nearly 80% of them seen once. The sequenced sample was PBMCs. The source of these receptors is a woman in her thirties or forties in good health and CMV-seronegative.

The J gene is TRBJ2-1, the V gene TRBV18, with D possibly TRBD2 on 5 matching bases. Trimming pared 2 bases from V and 4 bases from J, leaving 9 bases between. The CDR3 sequence is 14 residues long. CDR1 KGHSH and CDR2 LQKENI come from the germline V gene. This chain's CDR3 is CASSPSGVYNEQFF. Here the CDR3 DNA reads TGTGCCAGCTCACCATCCGGGGTATACAATGAGCAGTTCTTC.

V is TRBV4-2 and J is TRBJ1-5, with 7 bases aligning to TRBD1. The CDR3 is 14 amino acids. The germline CDR1 and CDR2 sequences are LGHNA and YNFKEQ. Trimming took 5 bases from V and 6 from J; bases not matched to a gene: 7. The CDR3 DNA reads TGTGCCAGCAGCTCACAGGGGATCGGTCAGCCCCAGCATTTT. Translation gives CASSSQGIGQPQHF.

As DNA, the CDR3 is TGTGCCAGCAGCTTGGCCGCGGGGACAGGGTCCTACGAGCAGTACTTC. Its protein is CASSLAAGTGSYEQYF. The chain is built from TRBV5-6 and TRBJ2-7, with 9 positions matching TRBD1. This CDR3 region has 16 residues. Per germline, CDR1 SGHDT and CDR2 YYEEEE. After removal of 0 bases from V and 1 base from J, the junction contained 5 bases not matched to a gene.

The rearrangement links TRBV4-3 to TRBJ1-2; D might be TRBD1 (6 bases). The V and J ends lost 0 bases and 7 bases respectively, with 15 bases between them. This CDR3 is 15 amino acids long. Germline V gene data show CDR1 as LGHNA and CDR2 as YSLEER. In nucleotides, the CDR3 is TGCGCCAGCAGCCAAGATCACCTGGGGGCGCTTGGCTACACCTTC. Protein: CASSQDHLGALGYTF.

About this clone: The limits of the CDR3 on the DNA are not certain, so only TCRdb's listed CDR3 is given. The chain joins TRBV7-3 to TRBJ2-5; TRBD1 was called by the table and not checked on the DNA. From germline, CDR1 is SGHTA and CDR2 FQGTGA. The CDR3 is 17 residues long, ends included. This CDR3 reads CASSLTWGQGSQETRYF.

This chain connects TRBV6-5 to TRBJ2-7; D is possibly TRBD2 (6 bases). The V and J ends lost 10 bases and 4 bases respectively, with 11 bases between them. The CDR3 spans 11 residues. CDR1 MNHEY and CDR2 SVGAGI come from the germline V gene. CDR3: CATWGVYEQYF. The DNA for the CDR3 is TGTGCCACCTGGGGGGTGTACGAGCAGTACTTC.

The chain combines TRBV14 with TRBJ2-3; 10 nucleotides match TRBD2. The germline V gene encodes CDR1 SGHDN and CDR2 FVKESK. Trimming removed 4 bases from V and 2 bases from J; junction bases left unmatched: 3. The CDR3 runs 15 residues. The CDR3 region has the DNA TGTGCCAGCAGCCCAAGCGGGGGGGCCACAGATACGCAGTATTTT. Its protein product is CASSPSGGATDTQYF.